This T cell receptor (beta chain) came from a study of T and B cells in COVID-19 patients. Turning to the study itself: Median age was approximately 33 years in the recovered cohort and around 67 years in the active-infection cohort. Critical illness requiring mechanical ventilation or extracorporeal membrane oxygenation affected about 60% of the roughly 20 active-infection patients. Of around 20 active-infection patients, under 19 carried comorbidities linked to unfavorable COVID-19 outcome. General study results and limits: Patients with COVID-19 reportedly showed strongly skewed T cell receptor beta variable and joining gene usage.

Multiplex PCR with BIOMED2 TRB-A/B primer pools amplified TRB rearrangements. A single record per CDR3 protein comes from TCRdb applying MiXCR to the multiplex PCR reads. This table has over 15,000 distinct CDR3 sequences, around 35% appearing once. Each TRB amplification used roughly 250-550 ng of genomic DNA from blood. Concerning this clonotype itself: The target antigen is unknown.

What was sequenced was blood. This sequence was found in a human donor with active COVID-19.

For the CDR3, the DNA is TGTGCCAGTAGTATAGTCTCTTCCGTGGGACTAGCGGGGGTTGATACGCAGTATTTT. This sequence encodes CASSIVSSVGLAGVDTQYF. J is TRBJ2-3 and V is TRBV19; 14 nucleotides line up with TRBD2. The CDR3 consists of 19 residues. The junction had 12 bases not matched to a gene; V was cut back by 1 base and J by 6 bases. The germline V gene has CDR1 LNHDA and CDR2 SQIVND (reference sequence).